The source of this T cell receptor beta chain is a study of blood T cell repertoires in COVID-19. Study overall: Acute-phase and convalescent COVID-19 samples originated in the United States, Italy and Spain. Sources were T cells, B-cell-depleted T cells, or PBMCs; the material itself was cDNA or gDNA.

Clones were read by immunoSEQ multiplex PCR, and TCRdb kept only the in-frame ones, dropping some. The data contain about 180,000 clones, about 81% of them singletons. CDR1 is ENHRY, CDR2 SYGVKD, per germline. V dropped 3 bases and J dropped 4; count of bases not matched to a gene: 7. The CDR3 contains 16 residues. The sequenced sample consisted of peripheral blood. This TCR was sampled from a woman between 70 and 85 years old with acute or convalescent COVID-19. The chain uses TRBV10-3 and TRBJ2-2, with 8 bases fitting TRBD2. CDR3 protein: CAISDPGTSSTGELFF. CDR3 bases: TGTGCCATCAGTGATCCCGGGACTAGTAGCACCGGGGAGCTGTTTTTT.